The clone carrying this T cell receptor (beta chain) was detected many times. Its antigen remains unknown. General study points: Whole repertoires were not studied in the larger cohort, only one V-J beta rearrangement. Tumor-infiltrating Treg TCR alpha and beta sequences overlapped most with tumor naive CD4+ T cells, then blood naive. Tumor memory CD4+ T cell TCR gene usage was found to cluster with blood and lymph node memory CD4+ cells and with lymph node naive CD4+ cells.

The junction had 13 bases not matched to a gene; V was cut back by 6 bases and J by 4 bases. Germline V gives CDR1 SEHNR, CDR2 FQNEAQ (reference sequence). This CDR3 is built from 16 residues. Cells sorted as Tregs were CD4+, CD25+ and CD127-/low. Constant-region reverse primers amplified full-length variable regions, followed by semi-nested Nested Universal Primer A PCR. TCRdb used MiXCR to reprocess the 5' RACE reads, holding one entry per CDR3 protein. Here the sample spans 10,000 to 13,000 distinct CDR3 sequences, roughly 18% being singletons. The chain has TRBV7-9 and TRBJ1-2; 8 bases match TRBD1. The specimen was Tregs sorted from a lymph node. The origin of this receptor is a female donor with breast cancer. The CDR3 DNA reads TGTGCCAGCAGAAGTCAGGGGGCGGTGGGAACCTATGGCTACACCTTC. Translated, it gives CASRSQGAVGTYGYTF.